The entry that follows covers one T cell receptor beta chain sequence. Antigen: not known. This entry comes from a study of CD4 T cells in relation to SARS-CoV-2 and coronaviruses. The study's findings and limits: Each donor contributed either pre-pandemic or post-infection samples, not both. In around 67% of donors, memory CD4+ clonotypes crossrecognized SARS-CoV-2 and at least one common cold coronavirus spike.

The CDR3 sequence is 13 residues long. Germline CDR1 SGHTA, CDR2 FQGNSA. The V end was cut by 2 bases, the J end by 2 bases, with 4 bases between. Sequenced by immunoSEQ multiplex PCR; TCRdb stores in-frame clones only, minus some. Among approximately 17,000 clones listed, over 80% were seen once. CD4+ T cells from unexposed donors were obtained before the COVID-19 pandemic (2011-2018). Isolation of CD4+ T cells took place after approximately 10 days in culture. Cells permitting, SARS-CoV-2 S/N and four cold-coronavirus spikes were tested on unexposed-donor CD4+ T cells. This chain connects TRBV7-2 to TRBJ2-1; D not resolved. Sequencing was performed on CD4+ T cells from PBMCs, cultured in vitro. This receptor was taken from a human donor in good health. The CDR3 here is CASSLKPYNEQFF. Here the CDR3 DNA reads TGTGCCAGCAGCTTAAAACCCTACAATGAGCAGTTCTTC.